This is a list of T cell receptor beta chains from one sample in a study of cytotoxic CD8 clonotypes in ibrutinib-treated CLL. Sequencing used immunoSEQ multiplex PCR; TCRdb keeps in-frame clones, though not all of them. The sample yields around 300,000 clones, roughly 80% seen once. This material consisted of PBMCs, taken before ibrutinib treatment. All receptors derive from a human donor with chronic lymphocytic leukemia. Each CDR3 is given with its conserved first and last residue. D genes are given only for firm matches. Only part of the rows carry a size: once, few, many, or a class if the clone is expanded.

NA TRBJ2-5 TRBV11-2 TRBD2 CASSQAGGSGETQYF TGTGCCAGCAGCCAGGCGGGCGGGAGCGGTGAGACCCAGTACTTC
NA TRBJ1-3 TRBV7-2 NA CASSLGPNTGNTIYF TGTGCCAGCAGCTTGGGGCCCAACACAGGAAACACCATATATTTT
NA TRBJ2-7 TRBV6-5 TRBD1 CASSRDRSSYEQYF TGTGCCAGCAGCAGGGACAGGAGCTCCTACGAGCAGTACTTC
NA TRBJ2-1 TRBV20-1 NA CSAKRGNEQFF TGCAGTGCTAAACGTGGCAATGAGCAGTTCTTC
NA TRBJ1-1 TRBV20-1 NA CSAMDRTEAFF TGCAGTGCTATGGATCGTACTGAAGCTTTCTTT
NA TRBJ2-4 TRBV6-5 TRBD2 CASSQTSGKNIQYF TGTGCCAGCAGTCAGACTAGCGGAAAAAACATTCAGTACTTC
few TRBJ2-3 TRBV7-9 TRBD2 CASSLASPSGTTDTQYF TGTGCCAGCAGCTTAGCTTCCCCTAGCGGGACCACAGATACGCAGTATTTT
NA TRBJ1-2 TRBV6-1 NA CASRSGQGMDYGYTF TGTGCCAGCAGGTCGGGTCAGGGAATGGACTATGGCTACACCTTC
NA TRBJ2-1 TRBV6-1 NA CASSAFEYNEQFF TGTGCCAGCAGTGCTTTCGAGTACAATGAGCAGTTCTTC
NA TRBJ1-3 TRBV9 TRBD1 CASRKRDRGTGNTIYF TGTGCCAGCAGGAAAAGGGACAGGGGCACTGGAAACACCATATATTTT
NA TRBJ1-4 TRBV15 TRBD1 CATSRGQGAQDEKLFF TGTGCCACCAGCAGGGGACAGGGGGCGCAGGATGAAAAACTGTTTTTT
NA TRBJ2-6 TRBV7-2 NA CASSLRSSGANVLTF TGTGCCAGCAGCTTACGGAGCTCTGGGGCCAACGTCCTGACTTTC
NA TRBJ2-7 TRBV7-2 TRBD2 CASSLASGSAYEQYF TGTGCCAGCAGCTTAGCGAGCGGGAGTGCTTACGAGCAGTACTTC
NA TRBJ2-1 TRBV5-4 TRBD2 CASSTPTSGRALEQFF TGTGCCAGCAGTACCCCGACTAGCGGGAGGGCTCTTGAGCAGTTCTTC
few TRBJ2-1 TRBV20-1 NA CSAGTWEQFF TGCAGTGCTGGAACTTGGGAGCAGTTCTTC
once TRBJ1-2 TRBV19 NA CASKWAPQDYGYTF TGTGCCAGTAAATGGGCGCCTCAGGACTATGGCTACACCTTC
NA TRBJ2-1 TRBV5-1 NA CASSLVSGPTYNEQFF TGCGCCAGCAGCTTAGTTAGCGGCCCTACCTACAATGAGCAGTTCTTC